The sequence of this T cell receptor beta chain was determined in a study of cytomegalovirus exposure and HLA in healthy donors. With respect to this clone: The antigen is unknown.

V dropped 5 bases and J dropped 0 bases, with 20 bases sitting between them. Germline CDR1 is LNHDA and CDR2 is SQIVND (reference sequence). The CDR3 loop spans 18 amino acids. Study-level points and caveats: TCR association rates varied by HLA locus in a later analysis, with DRB1 highest and HLA-C lowest. Researchers counted over 150 TCR beta chains as cytomegalovirus-associated.

Primers for the PCR totalled 60 Vbeta and 13 Jbeta. The assay was immunoSEQ multiplex PCR, and TCRdb's table has in-frame clones only and misses some. The data hold approximately 82,000 clones, with around 9.1% observed a single time. The specimen was PBMCs. This clonotype was obtained from a man in his sixties in good health and CMV-seropositive. The gene calls are TRBV19 and TRBJ1-3; a possible D gene is TRBD1 (5 bases). CDR3 sequence: CASSPTRQRPSSGNTIYF. Written as DNA, the CDR3 is TGTGCCAGTAGTCCAACCCGACAGAGACCCAGCTCTGGAAACACCATATATTTT. Filled out from reference TRBV19 and TRBJ1-3, the complete variable domain reads DGGITQSPKYLFRKEGQNVTLSCEQNLNHDAMYWYRQDPGQGLRLIYYSQIVNDFQKGDIAEGYSVSREKKESFPLTVTSAQKNPTAFYLCASSPTRQRPSSGNTIYFGEGSWLTVV.